This TCR beta chain was sequenced in a study of T cell changes during pregnancy in multiple sclerosis. TCRdb keeps only in-frame clones here, not all; method: immunoSEQ multiplex PCR. This repertoire shows 15,000 to 25,000 clones, roughly 85% found once; its top ten account for 5.8%. The V gene end was trimmed by 0 bases and the J gene end by 3 bases; junction bases not matched to a gene: 7. The CDR3 runs 16 residues. Germline V gene sequence: CDR1 LGHNA, CDR2 YSLEER. This receptor was identified in a female donor in good health, enrolled as a control in a pregnancy study. The sequences come from CD8+ T cells from peripheral blood mononuclear cells, collected in the third trimester of pregnancy. The V and J genes are TRBV4-3 and TRBJ1-1; 7 bases are a match to TRBD1. This chain's CDR3 is CASSQDRTGADTEAFF. The CDR3 DNA sequence: TGCGCCAGCAGCCAAGATCGAACAGGGGCGGACACTGAAGCTTTCTTT.